This T cell receptor beta chain was sequenced in a study of blood T cell repertoires in COVID-19. In the study overall: Sources were T cells, B-cell-depleted T cells, or PBMCs; the material itself was cDNA or gDNA.

The Seattle site enrolled patients during active infection and followed them longitudinally. In the study's own analysis: Amplification of reference gene primers was used by the study to estimate nucleated cell counts. Assay: immunoSEQ multiplex PCR; the TCRdb copy retains only in-frame clones and omits some. The V and J calls and the clone size are those of that table, but D and trimming were determined from the DNA. The repertoire holds roughly 200,000 clones, with around 79% as singletons. CDR3 length: 15 residues. The germline V gene encodes CDR1 SGHRS and CDR2 YFSETQ. The germline V and J ends were trimmed by 1 base and 0 bases, with 11 bases remaining between them.

The clonotype comes from a woman in her thirties or forties with COVID-19, enrolled during active disease. The chain uses TRBV5-1 and TRBJ2-7; tentative D call: TRBD1 (6 bases). Input material: peripheral blood. This CDR3 reads CASSLTGTLSYEQYF. CDR3 sequence (DNA): TGCGCCAGCAGCTTGACAGGGACCCTCTCCTACGAGCAGTACTTC.